This T cell receptor (beta chain) was found in a study of T cell repertoires in cytomegalovirus infection. Study in general: It was the public TCR beta signatures that indicated both CMV infection and matching HLA type.

The CDR3 extends over 10 amino acids. Germline CDR1 and CDR2: SGHTA and FQGNSA. TCRdb itself ran the reads through MiXCR, one entry per CDR3 protein. The table records roughly 720,000 distinct CDR3 sequences, approximately 34% of them present only once. With regard to this clonotype: One end of the junction varies from germline; a read error may be responsible.

The TCR comes from a human donor in good health (CMV status not recorded). Some clones in this sample may be carry-over from other donors' samples. J is TRBJ2-1 and V is TRBV7-2; the D is unclear. What was sequenced was PBMCs. CDR3 sequence reads: CASTGHEQLF. The CDR3 region has the DNA TGTGCCAGCACCGGCCATGAGCAGTTATTC.